Below are 3 T cell receptor beta chains sequenced from a single sample in a study of CD8 T cells in seronegative destructive rheumatoid arthritis. Measured with immunoSEQ multiplex PCR; TCRdb has only the in-frame clones, and not every one. Seen here are over 10,000 clones, less than 90% observed once, and the top ten hold 27%. The specimen was CD8+ T cells from blood. The receptors were gathered from a woman aged 30-55 years with seronegative destructive rheumatoid arthritis.

V usage is TRBV5-1 and J usage is TRBJ2-1, with D perhaps matching TRBD1 (5 bases). CDR3 length: 15 residues. Germline-derived CDR1 and CDR2 are SGHRS and YFSETQ. Trimming took 6 bases from V and 3 from J, leaving 16 bases between them. The CDR3 here is CASTRGQGLYNEQFF. The CDR3 nucleotides read TGCGCCAGCACCCGCGGCCAGGGCCTCTACAATGAGCAGTTCTTC.

The gene calls are TRBV11-2 and TRBJ2-7, with a weak D call TRBD1 (5 bases). The CDR3 is 12 amino acids. The V end lost 7 bases, the J end lost 4 bases, and 11 bases lay between the germline ends. CDR1 and CDR2 from the germline V gene are SGHAT and FQNNGV. CDR3 coding DNA: TGTGCCAGCACCCAGGGTAAGTACGAGCAGTACGTC. Its protein is CASTQGKYEQYV.

The chain joins TRBV27 to TRBJ2-2; D possibly corresponds to TRBD1 (6 bases). This CDR3 is built from 12 residues. Germline V gene sequence: CDR1 MNHEY, CDR2 SMNVEV (reference sequence). V was cut by 4 bases and J by 10 bases, with 10 bases left in between. CDR3 sequence (DNA): TGTGCCAGCAGTTCAACAGGGACGGAGCTGTTTTTT. Translated: CASSSTGTELFF.